The 11 T cell receptor beta chains listed next were all sequenced from one sample in a study of blood T cell repertoires in COVID-19. Profiled with immunoSEQ multiplex PCR; TCRdb holds only in-frame clones, not every one. The sample yields about 170,000 clones, 79% seen once. The sequencing input was PBMCs or T cells enriched from blood (not recorded which). The receptors shown here come from a woman between 65 and 79 years old in a cohort exposed to, infected with or recovered from COVID-19 (not recorded which).

This chain uses TRBV12-5 with TRBJ2-5; no clear D gene. CDR1 and CDR2 (germline): LGHNT, FRNRAP. The CDR3 is made up of 12 amino acids. Trimming removed 8 bases from V and 1 base from J, with 8 bases in between. The CDR3 DNA sequence: TGTGCTAGTTCCACATTCCAAGAGACCCAGTACTTC. It yields the protein CASSTFQETQYF.

The chain recombines TRBV6-8 with TRBJ2-7; 8 nucleotides line up with TRBD1. Per the germline V gene, CDR1 is MNHGY and CDR2 is SAAAGT. The CDR3 extends over 13 amino acids. V trimming: 2 bases; J trimming: 13 bases; junction bases outside the gene matches: 10. Here the CDR3 reads CASSYEGTGCPYF. In DNA form, the CDR3 reads TGTGCCAGCAGTTACGAGGGGACAGGTTGTCCCTACTTC.

The chain has TRBV4-1 and TRBJ1-1, with D possibly being TRBD1 (5 bases). Germline V gene data show CDR1 as MGHRA and CDR2 as YSYEKL. The V and J ends lost 3 bases and 0 bases respectively, with 11 bases between them. The CDR3 runs to 15 residues. CDR3: CASSHSGTLNTEAFF. In nucleotides, the CDR3 is TGCGCCAGCAGCCATTCAGGGACTCTGAACACTGAAGCTTTCTTT.

The CDR3 protein is CASSLWVPLRGNTEAFF. CDR3 nucleotides: TGTGCCAGCAGTTTATGGGTCCCCCTAAGGGGGAACACTGAAGCTTTCTTT. The chain recombines TRBV28 with TRBJ1-1; possible D gene TRBD1, 5 bases. V lost 0 bases and J lost 1, with 15 bases in between. The CDR3 covers 17 residues. Per germline, CDR1 MDHEN and CDR2 SYDVKM.

The rearrangement links TRBV4-1 to TRBJ2-2; TRBD1 aligns across 8 bases. Unmatched junction bases numbered 13, after V lost 1 base and J lost 6 bases. Germline CDR1 and CDR2: MGHRA and YSYEKL. The length of the CDR3 is 18 residues. In DNA form, the CDR3 reads TGCGCCAGCAGCCAAGGTAGATGGACAGGGTGGTTCGCCGGGGAGCTGTTTTTT. It encodes CASSQGRWTGWFAGELFF.

V gene TRBV18 combines with J gene TRBJ2-1, with 9 bases lining up with TRBD2. CDR1 and CDR2 (germline): KGHSH, LQKENI. The CDR3 is made up of 16 amino acids. Trimming took 0 bases from V and 11 from J; bases not matched to a gene: 11. The CDR3, as DNA: TGTGCCAGCTCACCACCTCTGGGTAGCGGGGGCAGGCAGCAGTTCTTC. This encodes CASSPPLGSGGRQQFF.

The J gene is TRBJ2-1, the V gene TRBV18; the D is unclear. Per the germline V gene, CDR1 is KGHSH and CDR2 is LQKENI. The ends were cut back, 0 bases at V and 2 bases at J, with 14 bases in the middle. The CDR3 consists of 17 residues. CDR3 residues: CASSPPLWVDTYNEQFF. CDR3 sequence (DNA): TGTGCCAGCTCACCACCGCTCTGGGTCGACACCTACAATGAGCAGTTCTTC.

This chain connects TRBV4-1 to TRBJ1-1; 8 nucleotides align to TRBD1. The trim removed 4 bases at V and 5 bases at J, leaving 15 bases unmatched. There are 17 residues in the CDR3. Germline V lookup: CDR1 MGHRA, CDR2 YSYEKL. The CDR3 DNA follows: TGCGCCAGCAGCCTCAGACTAGACAGGGGAGGTAGAACTGAAGCTTTCTTT. It encodes CASSLRLDRGGRTEAFF.

As regards this clone: Other nucleotide sequences in the sample specify the same CDR3. The rearrangement uses TRBV18 and TRBJ2-7, with TRBD1 matching 11 bases. The CDR3 contains 13 residues. From germline, CDR1 is KGHSH and CDR2 LQKENI. Trimming removed 6 bases from V and 6 bases from J; junction bases left unmatched: 4. CDR3 nucleotide sequence: TGTGCCAGCTCCCCGGGACAGGGGGGCGAGCAGTACTTC. Its translation: CASSPGQGGEQYF.

In its sample, this clone was seen many times. V and J are TRBV4-3 and TRBJ2-5; D may be TRBD1 (6 bases). With 0 bases removed from V and 5 bases from J, the gap between germline ends came to 16 bases. Germline-derived CDR1 and CDR2 are LGHNA and YSLEER. The CDR3 totals 16 residues. For the CDR3, the DNA is TGCGCCAGCAGCCAAGATCAGGGCAGGGGCTGGGAGACCCAGTACTTC. It codes for CASSQDQGRGWETQYF.

This rearrangement joins TRBV20-1 to TRBJ1-5; D not certain. Trimming took 3 bases from V and 0 from J, leaving 15 bases between them. Germline V gives CDR1 DFQATT, CDR2 SNEGSKA (reference sequence). This CDR3 comprises 16 residues. CDR3 DNA sequence: TGCAGTGCTAGTCCTCTTGGCGGGGATAGCAATCAGCCCCAGCATTTT. Its translation is CSASPLGGDSNQPQHF.